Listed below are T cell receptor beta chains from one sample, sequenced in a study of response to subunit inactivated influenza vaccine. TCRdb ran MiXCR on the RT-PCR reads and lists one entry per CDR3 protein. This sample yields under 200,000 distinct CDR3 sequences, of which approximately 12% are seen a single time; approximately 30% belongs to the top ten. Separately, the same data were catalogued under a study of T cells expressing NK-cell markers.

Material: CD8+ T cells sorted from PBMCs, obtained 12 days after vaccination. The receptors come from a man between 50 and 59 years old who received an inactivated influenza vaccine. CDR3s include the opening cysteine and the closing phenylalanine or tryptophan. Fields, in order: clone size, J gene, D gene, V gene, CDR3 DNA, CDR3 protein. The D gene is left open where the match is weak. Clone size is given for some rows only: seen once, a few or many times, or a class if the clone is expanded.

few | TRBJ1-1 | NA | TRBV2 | TGTGCCAGCAGGGGGGGACGCCTGATGAACACTGAAGCTTTCTTT | CASRGGRLMNTEAFF
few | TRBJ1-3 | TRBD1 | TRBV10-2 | TGCGCCAGCAGCCCCGGGGACAGGCCTGGAAACACCATATATTTT | CASSPGDRPGNTIYF
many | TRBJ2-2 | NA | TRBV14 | TGTGCCAGCAGCCAAGATTACCTTATACAACCCACCGGGGAGCTGTTTTTT | CASSQDYLIQPTGELFF
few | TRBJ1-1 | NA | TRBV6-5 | TGTGCCAGCAGTTCCATACGGGGGGTTATCACTGAAGCTTTCTTT | CASSSIRGVITEAFF
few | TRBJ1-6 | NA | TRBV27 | TGTGCCAGCAGTCCCCTAGGCTCCTATAATTCACCCCTCCACTTT | CASSPLGSYNSPLHF
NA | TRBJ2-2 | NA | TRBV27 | TGTGCCAGCAGTTCACGGGCGGGTCCTAACACCGGGGAGCTGTTTTTT | CASSSRAGPNTGELFF
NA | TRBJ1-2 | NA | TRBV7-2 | TGTGCCAGTAACGCCGGGGGAAATAATGGCTACACCTTC | CASNAGGNNGYTF
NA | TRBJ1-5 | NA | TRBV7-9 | TGTGCCAGCAGCTTGCCCGACAGCTATCAGCCCCAGCATTTT | CASSLPDSYQPQHF
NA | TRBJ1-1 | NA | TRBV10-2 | TGCGCCAGCAGTGACCACGGTTTGAACACTGAAGCTTTCTTT | CASSDHGLNTEAFF
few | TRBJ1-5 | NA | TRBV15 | TGTGCCACCAGCAGAGGGGTCCAGGGAGGCTATCAGCCCCAGCATTTT | CATSRGVQGGYQPQHF
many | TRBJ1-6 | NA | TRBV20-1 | TGCAGTGCTAGGCAAGGGGTTTCCTATAATTCACCCCTCCACTTT | CSARQGVSYNSPLHF
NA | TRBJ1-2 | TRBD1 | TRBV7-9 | TGTGCCAGCAGCTTAACCGGGACAGGGGACTATGGCTACACCTTC | CASSLTGTGDYGYTF
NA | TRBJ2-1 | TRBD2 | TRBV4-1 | TGCGCCAGCAGCCAAGATCTGCTAGCGGGAGGGTTCTCCTACAATGAGCAGTTCTTC | CASSQDLLAGGFSYNEQFF
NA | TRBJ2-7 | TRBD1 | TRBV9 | TGTGCCAGCAGCGTAGCAGGGGGAGCCTCCTACGAGCAGTACTTC | CASSVAGGASYEQYF
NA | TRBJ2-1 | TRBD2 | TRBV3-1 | TGTGCCAGCAGCCCGGGACTAGCGGGGATTTATGAGCAGTTCTTC | CASSPGLAGIYEQFF
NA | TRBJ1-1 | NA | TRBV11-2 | TGTGCCAGCAGCTTAGTCCGGGGGCACCAAGCTTTCTTT | CASSLVRGHQAFF